This record covers a single T cell receptor beta chain. What this receptor recognizes is not known. The junction differs from germline at one of its ends, possibly a read error. For CDR1 and CDR2, the germline V gene (reference sequence) lists SGHNT and YYREEE. Counted from cysteine to phenylalanine, this CDR3 has 14 amino acids. Kept here is only the CDR3 DNA, which spans 42 bases and is read in frame from base 1. These data are taken from a study of blood T cells in healthy people across ages (dated by TCRdb to between 2015 and 2016). About the study as a whole: In model experiments, template switching captured roughly one uniquely barcoded TCR beta cDNA molecule for every two T cells. Age-related changes in TCR beta repertoire diversity were measured in the study by deep sequencing normalized with unique cDNA molecular identifiers. The donors were split into four age groups: young (average around 16 years), middle-aged (around 40), aged (about 62) and long-lived (approximately 80). To avoid experimental bias, donors of different ages were randomly spread across the sequencing lanes. Using the same blood draw, the study looked at two additional independent replicas of 1 million unique cDNA reads for two donors, one aged 18 to 30 and the other aged 80 or older.

General study outcomes and caveats: Observed TCR beta diversity per million T cells fell roughly linearly with age, and a significant reduction was already apparent by age roughly 41. The long-lived group showed more naive CD4+ T cells, fewer expanded clones and increased TCR diversity than the aged group, suggesting age selection. The percentage of naive T cells measured by flow cytometry correlated strongly with observed TCR beta diversity. The CMV infection status of donors was not known, potentially confounding age-related changes in expanded clonotypes. Total diversity estimates from one million sequenced T cells were considered lower bounds and underestimates. Bulk unsorted PBMC profiling prevented conclusive comparison of naive and antigen-experienced compartments.

Library construction relied on 5' RACE. TCRdb names Illumina HiSeq 2500 as the instrument used. A second PCR of 7 to 11 cycles was performed with a sample-barcoded 5' primer and a J-beta primer mix. A template-switch 5' adaptor carrying 12 random nucleotides introduced a unique molecular identifier onto each TCR beta cDNA molecule. At least 2.5 million CDR3-containing paired-end reads were obtained from each sample. The Mint cDNA synthesis kit, primed by a TRBC-specific oligonucleotide, was used to synthesize first-strand cDNA from all RNA. Following uracil-DNA glycosylase treatment, all cDNA underwent a first 18-cycle PCR with the universal primers M1SS and BC2_uni_R. The authors processed their data as follows. Each sample was normalized by randomly selecting 1 million high-quality reads, each carrying a distinct molecular identifier. Instead of being binned into consensus sequences, reads that shared molecular identifiers were thrown out. MiTCR, run with a Q25 quality threshold and the strictest error-elimination algorithm, handled CDR3 identification, clonotype clustering and error correction. A nonparametric unseen species model with Euler transformation was used to estimate a lower bound on total TCR beta diversity. TCRdb trimmed public reads at Q25 via fastp, called clones via MiXCR and kept in-frame beta chains. Merged by CDR3 protein, the rows form single entries marked with the most common genes and DNA. What appears here as the V and J calls and clone size reflects TCRdb's work, not the paper's. Here the sample has 850,000 to 950,000 distinct CDR3 sequences; about 28% occur a single time. The ten largest clones capture around 15% of the sample.

The 35 to 40 donors, aged about 6 to 95 years, were systemically healthy Caucasian individuals from Russia. Approximately 10 milliliters of peripheral blood were collected from each donor into EDTA-treated Vacutainer tubes. PBMCs were isolated by Ficoll-Paque density-gradient centrifugation, with at least 7 million obtained per sample. Total RNA was extracted from PBMCs with Trizol reagent, with at least 5.5 micrograms obtained per sample. For every donor, an aliquot of PBMCs went through flow cytometry to measure the percentages of naive CD45RAhigh/CD27high T cells. Sequenced: blood. The rearranged segments are TRBV5-4 and TRBJ1-2, with 10 middle bases fitting TRBD1. The TCR comes from a woman aged 80 or over in good health. The CDR3 here reads CASSFGDRGYGHTF. The DNA sequence is TGTGCCAGCAGCTTTGGGGACAGGGGCTATGGCCACACCTTC.